This TCR beta chain was retrieved from a study of OX40 agonist ivuxolimab in advanced cancers. In the study overall: Head and neck, renal cell, melanoma or hepatocellular carcinoma were the cancers that dose-escalation patients had. Earlier anti-PD-1, anti-PD-L1 or anti-CTLA-4 therapy was permitted; over 35% had received some.

This CDR3 spans 14 amino acids. Germline CDR1 reads MNHNY; CDR2 reads SVGAGI (reference sequence). Germline trimming cut 7 bases from V and 3 bases from J; bases unmatched to any gene: 8. Sequenced by immunoSEQ multiplex PCR; TCRdb stores in-frame clones only, minus some. The table shows 60,000 to 65,000 clones, with about 92% occurring only once. The source material was CD4+ or CD8+ T cells sorted from blood, sampled in a trial of the OX40 agonist ivuxolimab. This rearrangement joins TRBV6-6 to TRBJ2-7, with 8 nucleotides matching TRBD1. The sequence was obtained from an adult with an advanced solid tumor such as melanoma, head and neck, liver or kidney cancer. CDR3 region: CASIPRDRLYEQYF. CDR3 bases: TGTGCCAGCATTCCCCGGGACAGGCTCTACGAGCAGTACTTC.